The TCR beta chain under discussion was sequenced for a study of vaccination effects on CD4 cells after COVID-19. Study-wide context: Culturing of 2 million to 2.5 million PBMC per well took place with about 9.4 IU/ml IL-2 and 7.5 to 10 ug/ml peptides.

Isolation of CD4+ T cells took place after approximately 10 days of culture. Each vaccine recipient was nucleocapsid antibody negative and had no prior SARS-CoV-2 infection. Both day 3 and day 7 saw half the medium replaced with IL-2 medium. Overall study findings and caveats: Early post-infection timepoints were missing from the study, which also had few convalescent patients.

TCRdb's copy holds only in-frame clones and misses some; the assay was immunoSEQ multiplex PCR. The sample includes 50,000 to 60,000 clones, approximately 80% of them seen just once. To note about this clone: The antigen remains unidentified.

This receptor was identified in a human donor who received a COVID-19 vaccine. The sequences come from CD4+ T cells from PBMCs cultured without peptide, collected before COVID-19 vaccination.

CDR3 amino acids: CAWSRQLNQPQHF. The CDR3 coding sequence is TGTGCCTGGAGCCGACAGCTCAATCAGCCCCAGCATTTT. V is TRBV30 and J is TRBJ1-5; a weak D match, TRBD1 (5 bases). Germline CDR1 and CDR2: GTSNPN and SVGIG (reference sequence). There are 13 residues in the CDR3. Trimming took off 3 bases at V and 3 bases at J, with 9 bases between the two ends.